This T cell receptor (beta chain) emerged from a study of OX40 agonist ivuxolimab in advanced cancers. As for the study in general: Enrollees could have had prior anti-PD-1, anti-PD-L1 or anti-CTLA-4 therapy, which over 35% had received. Findings and limits, study-wide: On average, CD8+ T cells showed a greater number of expanded clones than CD4+.

Clones were sequenced by immunoSEQ multiplex PCR, and TCRdb holds only the in-frame ones, with some missing. Counted here are some 35,000 clones, over 75% occurring once; the ten biggest clones make up around a quarter. A word on this clone: No antigen is known for it.

Peripheral blood came from all dose cohorts at three timepoints. V shed 0 bases and J shed 4 bases, with 15 bases lying between them. The length of the CDR3 is 16 residues. Germline loops: CDR1 MGHRA, CDR2 YSYEKL. The specimen was CD4+ or CD8+ T cells sorted from blood, collected in a trial of the OX40 agonist ivuxolimab. The chain combines TRBV4-1 with TRBJ1-2; D is uncertain. This receptor was identified in an adult with an advanced solid tumor such as melanoma, head and neck, liver or kidney cancer. DNA of the CDR3: TGCGCCAGCAGCCAAGAGACGACTAAGGGCCCCTATGGCTACACCTTC. Residues: CASSQETTKGPYGYTF.